The entry that follows covers one TCR beta chain sequence. Authors' data handling: The authors estimated nucleated cell counts from reference gene primer amplification. TCRdb's table, derived via immunoSEQ multiplex PCR, lists solely in-frame clones and lacks some. V and J calls and clone size are given by that table; D and trimming were obtained from the DNA. This sample has about 330,000 clones, with more than 90% found just once. Germline CDR1 and CDR2: KGHSH and LQKENI. The CDR3 consists of 15 residues. V shed 3 bases and J 2 bases; nucleotides not matched to a gene: 5. This sample is part of a study of blood T cell repertoires in COVID-19. Study members were between about 18 and 100 years old and lived in roughly 24 US regions. Participant-reported clinical history was the basis for cohort assignment.

This chain connects TRBV18 to TRBJ1-1; 8 bases match TRBD1. Source material: PBMCs or T cells enriched from blood (not recorded which). This receptor was identified in a woman aged 30 to 39 who had recovered from COVID-19. The DNA for the CDR3 is TGTGCCAGCTCACCGAGGACAGGGAAAAACACTGAAGCTTTCTTT. It codes for CASSPRTGKNTEAFF.